Listed below are T cell receptor beta chains from one sample, sequenced in a study of blood T cells in healthy people across ages. MiXCR, run by TCRdb on the 5' RACE reads, gives a single entry per CDR3 protein. The sample contains 380,000 or so distinct CDR3 sequences, 45% to 65% of which appear only once. Sequenced material: blood. These receptors all come from a man aged 55 to 70 in good health. CDR3s include the opening cysteine and the closing phenylalanine or tryptophan. Each record gives: J gene, D gene, V gene, clone size, CDR3 protein, CDR3 DNA. D genes are given only for firm matches. Not every row has a clone size; where given, it reads once, few, many or a size class.

J: TRBJ2-3
D: .
V: TRBV6-5
size: .
CDR3: CASSYDRDSDTQYF
DNA: TGTGCCAGCAGTTACGATCGAGATTCGGATACGCAGTATTTT

J: TRBJ2-5
D: .
V: TRBV5-1
size: .
CDR3: CASSPLRGEETQYF
DNA: TGCGCCAGCAGCCCGCTGAGGGGGGAAGAGACCCAGTACTTC

J: TRBJ2-7
D: .
V: TRBV3-1
size: .
CDR3: CASSQDGMPPYEQYF
DNA: TGTGCCAGCAGCCAAGACGGGATGCCCCCCTACGAGCAGTACTTC

J: TRBJ2-7
D: .
V: TRBV4-3
size: few
CDR3: CASSQDRGFYEQYF
DNA: TGCGCCAGCAGCCAAGATCGGGGCTTTTACGAGCAGTACTTC

J: TRBJ2-3
D: .
V: TRBV20-1
size: .
CDR3: CSATKSAVSTDTQYF
DNA: TGCAGTGCTACCAAGTCAGCGGTTAGCACAGATACGCAGTATTTT

J: TRBJ2-3
D: .
V: TRBV5-4
size: .
CDR3: CASSAYLTGGDTQYF
DNA: TGTGCCAGCAGCGCCTACCTGACAGGTGGGGATACGCAGTATTTT

J: TRBJ2-5
D: .
V: TRBV9
size: .
CDR3: CASSTRGGYQETQYF
DNA: TGTGCCAGCAGCACACGGGGTGGTTACCAAGAGACCCAGTACTTC

J: TRBJ2-3
D: .
V: TRBV4-3
size: few
CDR3: CASSQEPGTDTQYF
DNA: TGCGCCAGCAGCCAAGAACCGGGCACAGATACGCAGTATTTT

J: TRBJ1-2
D: .
V: TRBV7-9
size: many
CDR3: CASSSADPSKGYGYTF
DNA: TGTGCCAGCAGCTCGGCGGACCCCTCCAAGGGGTATGGCTACACCTTC

J: TRBJ2-7
D: .
V: TRBV6-6
size: .
CDR3: CASRGNENYEQYF
DNA: TGTGCCAGCAGGGGTAACGAAAACTACGAGCAGTACTTC

J: TRBJ1-2
D: TRBD1
V: TRBV28
size: .
CDR3: CASRPQTGGGYGYTF
DNA: TGTGCCAGCAGACCTCAGACAGGGGGCGGCTATGGCTACACCTTC

J: TRBJ2-1
D: TRBD2
V: TRBV7-2
size: few
CDR3: CASSLEGGTSGRNEQFF
DNA: TGTGCCAGCAGCTTAGAGGGGGGGACTAGCGGGAGGAATGAGCAGTTCTTC

J: TRBJ2-7
D: .
V: TRBV29-1
size: few
CDR3: CSVEAGGFYEQYF
DNA: TGCAGCGTTGAAGCAGGGGGGTTCTACGAGCAGTACTTC

J: TRBJ2-7
D: .
V: TRBV6-2/TRBV6-3
size: few
CDR3: CALSRSGFPYEQYF
DNA: TGTGCCCTCAGTCGATCGGGGTTCCCCTACGAGCAGTACTTC

J: TRBJ2-1
D: TRBD2
V: TRBV6-2/TRBV6-3
size: few
CDR3: CASSYSNRLARTYNEQFF
DNA: TGTGCCAGCAGTTACTCCAACCGACTAGCGAGGACGTACAATGAGCAGTTCTTC

J: TRBJ2-1
D: TRBD2
V: TRBV12-3/TRBV12-4
size: .
CDR3: CASSLYGGGVNEQFF
DNA: TGTGCCAGCAGTTTATATGGGGGAGGGGTGAATGAGCAGTTCTTC

J: TRBJ2-5
D: .
V: TRBV20-1
size: .
CDR3: CSARESRIEQYF
DNA: TGCAGTGCTAGAGAGTCTAGGATTGAGCAGTACTTC

J: TRBJ2-7
D: .
V: TRBV18
size: .
CDR3: CASSPIREAVEQYF
DNA: TGTGCCAGCTCACCAATCAGGGAGGCGGTCGAGCAGTACTTC

J: TRBJ2-7
D: .
V: TRBV28
size: .
CDR3: CASSSYGFYEQYF
DNA: TGTGCCAGCAGTTCCTACGGGTTCTACGAGCAGTACTTC

J: TRBJ2-1
D: .
V: TRBV4-3
size: .
CDR3: CASSDGLNRVDEQFF
DNA: TGCGCCAGCAGCGACGGTCTTAATCGTGTGGATGAGCAGTTCTTC

J: TRBJ2-1
D: .
V: TRBV27
size: .
CDR3: CASTFSGTPYNEQFF
DNA: TGTGCCAGCACCTTCTCCGGGACACCCTACAATGAGCAGTTCTTC

J: TRBJ2-3
D: .
V: TRBV12-3/TRBV12-4
size: few
CDR3: CASSPRGAMMTDTQYF
DNA: TGTGCCAGCAGTCCCCGAGGAGCGATGATGACAGATACGCAGTATTTT

J: TRBJ2-7
D: TRBD1
V: TRBV7-9
size: .
CDR3: CASSIQGATEYF
DNA: TGTGCCAGCAGCATCCAGGGGGCGACTGAGTACTTC

J: TRBJ1-1
D: .
V: TRBV20-1
size: .
CDR3: CSARGGRGNTEAFF
DNA: TGCAGTGCTAGAGGGGGCAGGGGGAACACTGAAGCTTTCTTT

J: TRBJ1-6
D: TRBD1
V: TRBV7-2
size: .
CDR3: CASSPSGQEVRSPLHF
DNA: TGTGCCAGCAGCCCCTCGGGACAGGAGGTCCGCTCACCCCTCCACTTT

J: TRBJ1-1
D: .
V: TRBV2
size: .
CDR3: CASSGGRGMNTEAFF
DNA: TGTGCCAGCAGTGGCGGACGGGGCATGAACACTGAAGCTTTCTTT

J: TRBJ1-2
D: .
V: TRBV12-3/TRBV12-4
size: once
CDR3: CASREGVSGHGYTF
DNA: TGTGCCAGCAGGGAAGGGGTCTCAGGACATGGCTACACCTTC

J: TRBJ2-7
D: .
V: TRBV18
size: .
CDR3: CASSPRESTETQNF
DNA: TGTGCCAGCTCACCAAGGGAGTCCACGGAGACCCAGAACTTC

J: TRBJ1-1
D: .
V: TRBV6-2/TRBV6-3
size: many
CDR3: CASSSPLGDSRMGTEAFF
DNA: TGTGCCAGCAGCTCACCTCTAGGAGATAGCAGGATGGGCACTGAAGCTTTCTTT

J: TRBJ2-7
D: TRBD2
V: TRBV20-1
size: .
CDR3: CSAGLNSGGRDEQYF
DNA: TGCAGTGCTGGCCTAAATAGCGGGGGGAGAGACGAGCAGTACTTC

J: TRBJ2-5
D: TRBD2
V: TRBV27
size: many
CDR3: CASSYRRLAGIQETQYF
DNA: TGTGCCAGCAGCTATCGCAGACTAGCGGGCATCCAAGAGACCCAGTACTTC

J: TRBJ2-2
D: .
V: TRBV7-2
size: .
CDR3: CASSSRVSGELFF
DNA: TGTGCCAGCAGCTCTCGGGTTTCCGGGGAGCTGTTTTTT

J: TRBJ1-1
D: .
V: TRBV30
size: .
CDR3: CAWSVQGVTEAFF
DNA: TGTGCCTGGAGTGTACAAGGGGTAACTGAAGCTTTCTTT

J: TRBJ2-7
D: .
V: TRBV18
size: few
CDR3: CASSPRQQGSYEQYF
DNA: TGTGCCAGCTCACCACGACAGCAGGGTAGCTACGAGCAGTACTTC

J: TRBJ2-3
D: .
V: TRBV25-1
size: many
CDR3: CASSTITLEGGGKDTQYF
DNA: TGTGCCAGCAGTACCATTACCTTAGAGGGAGGTGGTAAAGATACGCAGTATTTT

J: TRBJ1-2
D: .
V: TRBV21-1
size: many
CDR3: CARIAGFNYGYTF
DNA: TGTGCCAGGATAGCAGGATTTAACTATGGCTACACCTTC

J: TRBJ1-6
D: .
V: TRBV15
size: .
CDR3: CATSRDTAMYNSPLHF
DNA: TGTGCCACCAGCAGAGACACAGCCATGTATAATTCACCCCTCCACTTT

J: TRBJ2-7
D: .
V: TRBV7-2
size: .
CDR3: CASSSRGDGVSYEQYF
DNA: TGTGCCAGCAGCTCCAGAGGGGACGGTGTGAGCTACGAGCAGTACTTC

J: TRBJ1-2
D: .
V: TRBV29-1
size: .
CDR3: CSVGGPEESGGYTF
DNA: TGCAGCGTTGGGGGCCCTGAGGAATCGGGAGGCTACACCTTC

J: TRBJ1-2
D: TRBD1
V: TRBV10-3
size: once
CDR3: CAISQAGTGGGYTF
DNA: TGTGCCATCAGCCAAGCCGGGACAGGGGGTGGCTACACCTTC

J: TRBJ1-5
D: .
V: TRBV29-1
size: .
CDR3: CSVRERNSNQPQHF
DNA: TGCAGCGTTCGAGAGAGGAATAGCAATCAGCCCCAGCATTTT

J: TRBJ2-1
D: TRBD2
V: TRBV29-1
size: few
CDR3: CSVEEGGPGNEQFF
DNA: TGCAGCGTTGAAGAGGGAGGGCCTGGCAATGAGCAGTTCTTC

J: TRBJ2-4
D: .
V: TRBV6-6
size: .
CDR3: CASGYRDPTKNIQYF
DNA: TGTGCCAGCGGTTACCGGGACCCCACCAAAAACATTCAGTACTTC

J: TRBJ1-2
D: .
V: TRBV7-8
size: few
CDR3: CASSLVDRYLYGYTF
DNA: TGTGCCAGCAGCTTGGTAGACAGATATCTCTATGGCTACACCTTC

J: TRBJ2-5
D: .
V: TRBV21-1
size: .
CDR3: CASSLSRWRGAFGKTQYF
DNA: TGTGCCAGCAGTCTCAGTAGGTGGCGGGGGGCCTTCGGAAAGACCCAGTACTTC

J: TRBJ2-1
D: TRBD2
V: TRBV6-1
size: .
CDR3: CASRPTSSNEQFF
DNA: TGTGCCAGCAGGCCGACTAGCAGCAATGAGCAGTTCTTC

J: TRBJ1-2
D: .
V: TRBV7-2
size: .
CDR3: CASSIQVGDGYTF
DNA: TGTGCCAGCAGCATACAGGTTGGGGATGGCTACACCTTC

J: TRBJ2-2
D: .
V: TRBV6-5
size: once
CDR3: CASSQGSTGELFF
DNA: TGTGCCAGCAGTCAAGGGAGCACCGGGGAGCTGTTTTTT

J: TRBJ2-1
D: TRBD2
V: TRBV7-2
size: .
CDR3: CTSSLGGLAGYNEQFF
DNA: TGTACCAGCAGCTTAGGCGGACTAGCGGGCTACAATGAGCAGTTCTTC

J: TRBJ2-7
D: .
V: TRBV16
size: .
CDR3: CASALFRNSYEQYF
DNA: TGTGCCAGCGCCCTTTTTCGAAACTCCTACGAGCAGTACTTC